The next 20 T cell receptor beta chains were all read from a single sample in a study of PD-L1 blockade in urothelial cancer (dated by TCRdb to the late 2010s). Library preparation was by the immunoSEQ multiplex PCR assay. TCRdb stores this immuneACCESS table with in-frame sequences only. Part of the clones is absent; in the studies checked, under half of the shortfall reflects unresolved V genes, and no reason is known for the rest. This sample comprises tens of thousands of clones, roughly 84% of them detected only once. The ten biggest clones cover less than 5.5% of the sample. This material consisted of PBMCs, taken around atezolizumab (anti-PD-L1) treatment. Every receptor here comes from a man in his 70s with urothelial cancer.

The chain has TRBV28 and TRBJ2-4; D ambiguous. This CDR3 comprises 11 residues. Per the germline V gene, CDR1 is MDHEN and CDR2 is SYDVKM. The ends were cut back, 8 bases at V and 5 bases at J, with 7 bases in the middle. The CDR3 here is CASASQNIQYF. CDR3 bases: TGTGCCAGCGCAAGCCAAAACATTCAGTACTTC.

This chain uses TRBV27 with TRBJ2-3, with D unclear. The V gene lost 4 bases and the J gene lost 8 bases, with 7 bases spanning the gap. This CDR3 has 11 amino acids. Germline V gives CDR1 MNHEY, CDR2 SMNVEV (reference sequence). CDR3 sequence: CASSSLSTQYF. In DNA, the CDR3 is TGTGCCAGCAGTTCCCTCAGTACGCAGTATTTT.

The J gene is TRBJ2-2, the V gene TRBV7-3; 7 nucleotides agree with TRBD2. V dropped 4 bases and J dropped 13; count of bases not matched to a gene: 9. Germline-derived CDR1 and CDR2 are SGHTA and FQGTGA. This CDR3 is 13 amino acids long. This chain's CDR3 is CASSSPGGGTLFF. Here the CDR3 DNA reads TGTGCCAGCAGCTCCCCGGGAGGCGGTACGCTGTTTTTT.

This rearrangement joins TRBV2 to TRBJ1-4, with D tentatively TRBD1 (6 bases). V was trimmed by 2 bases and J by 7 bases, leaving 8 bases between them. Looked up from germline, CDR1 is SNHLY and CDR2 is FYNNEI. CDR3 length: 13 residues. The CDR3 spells CASSEQGIEKLFF. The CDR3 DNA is TGTGCCAGCAGTGAACAGGGGATTGAAAAACTGTTTTTT. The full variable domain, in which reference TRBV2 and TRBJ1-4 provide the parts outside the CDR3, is EPEVTQTPSHQVTQMGQEVILRCVPISNHLYFYWYRQILGQKVEFLVSFYNNEISEKSEIFDDQFSVERPDGSNFTLKIRSTKLEDSAMYFCASSEQGIEKLFFGSGTQLSVL.

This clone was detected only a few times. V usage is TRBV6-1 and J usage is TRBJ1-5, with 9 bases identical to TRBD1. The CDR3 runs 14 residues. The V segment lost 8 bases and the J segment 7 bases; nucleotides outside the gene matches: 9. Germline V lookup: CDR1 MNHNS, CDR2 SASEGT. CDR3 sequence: CASHNRGPGQPQHF. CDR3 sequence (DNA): TGTGCCAGCCATAACAGGGGGCCCGGACAGCCCCAGCATTTT.

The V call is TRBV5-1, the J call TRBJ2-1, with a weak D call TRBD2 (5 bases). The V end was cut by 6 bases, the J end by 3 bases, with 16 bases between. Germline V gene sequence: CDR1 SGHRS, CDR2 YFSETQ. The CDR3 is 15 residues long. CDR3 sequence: CASTGYRGYYNEQFF. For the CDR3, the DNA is TGCGCCAGCACGGGCTACCGAGGGTACTACAATGAGCAGTTCTTC.

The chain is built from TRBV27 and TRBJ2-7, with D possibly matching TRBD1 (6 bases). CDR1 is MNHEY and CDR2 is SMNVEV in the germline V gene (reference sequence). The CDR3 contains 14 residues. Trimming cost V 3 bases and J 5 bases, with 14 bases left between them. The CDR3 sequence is CASSFQDRIDEQYF. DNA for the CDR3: TGTGCCAGCAGTTTTCAGGACAGAATAGACGAGCAGTACTTC.

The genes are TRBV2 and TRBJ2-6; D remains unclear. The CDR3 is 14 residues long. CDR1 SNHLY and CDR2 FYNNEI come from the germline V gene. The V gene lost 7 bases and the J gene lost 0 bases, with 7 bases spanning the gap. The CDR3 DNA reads TGTGCCAGCAAACGAGACTCTGGGGCCAACGTCCTGACTTTC. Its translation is CASKRDSGANVLTF.

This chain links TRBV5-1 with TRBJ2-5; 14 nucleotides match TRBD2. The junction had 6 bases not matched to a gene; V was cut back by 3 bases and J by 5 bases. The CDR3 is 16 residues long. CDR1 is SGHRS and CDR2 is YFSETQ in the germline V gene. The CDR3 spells CASSSGLAGEGETQYF. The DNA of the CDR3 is TGCGCCAGCAGCTCGGGACTAGCGGGAGAGGGGGAGACCCAGTACTTC. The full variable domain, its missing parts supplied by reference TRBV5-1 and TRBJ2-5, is KAGVTQTPRYLIKTRGQQVTLSCSPISGHRSVSWYQQTPGQGLQFLFEYFSETQRNKGNFPGRFSGRQFSNSRSEMNVSTLELGDSALYLCASSSGLAGEGETQYFGPGTRLLVL.

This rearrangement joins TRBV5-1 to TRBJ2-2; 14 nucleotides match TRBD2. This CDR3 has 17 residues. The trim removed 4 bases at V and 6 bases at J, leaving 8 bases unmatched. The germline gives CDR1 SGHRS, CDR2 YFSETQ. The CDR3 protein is CASSPSGLAGVAGELFF. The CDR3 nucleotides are TGCGCCAGCAGCCCCTCGGGACTAGCGGGAGTTGCCGGGGAGCTGTTTTTT.

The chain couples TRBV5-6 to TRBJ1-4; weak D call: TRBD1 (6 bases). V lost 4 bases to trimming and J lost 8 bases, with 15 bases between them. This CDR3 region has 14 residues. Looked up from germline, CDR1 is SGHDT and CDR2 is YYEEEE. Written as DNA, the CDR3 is TGTGCCAGCAGCCTACAGGGAGTGGTGGAAAAACTGTTTTTT. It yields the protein CASSLQGVVEKLFF. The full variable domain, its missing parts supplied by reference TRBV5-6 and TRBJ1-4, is DAGVTQSPTHLIKTRGQQVTLRCSPKSGHDTVSWYQQALGQGPQFIFQYYEEEERQRGNFPDRFSGHQFPNYSSELNVNALLLGDSALYLCASSLQGVVEKLFFGSGTQLSVL.

CDR3: CASSVDTRSYNEQFF. DNA for the CDR3: TGTGCCAGCAGCGTAGACACTAGGTCCTACAATGAGCAGTTCTTC. This chain uses TRBV9 with TRBJ2-1; a weak D match, TRBD2 (5 bases). The V gene lost 0 bases and the J gene lost 1 base, with 8 bases spanning the gap. Germline CDR1 and CDR2: SGDLS and YYNGEE. This CDR3 contains 15 residues.

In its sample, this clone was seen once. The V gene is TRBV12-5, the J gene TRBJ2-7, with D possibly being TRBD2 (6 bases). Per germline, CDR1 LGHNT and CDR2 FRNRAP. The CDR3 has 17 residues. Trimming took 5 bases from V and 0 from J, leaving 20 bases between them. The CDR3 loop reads CASGPPVGRRDSYEQYF. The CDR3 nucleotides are TGTGCTAGTGGTCCCCCAGTAGGACGGAGGGACTCCTACGAGCAGTACTTC.

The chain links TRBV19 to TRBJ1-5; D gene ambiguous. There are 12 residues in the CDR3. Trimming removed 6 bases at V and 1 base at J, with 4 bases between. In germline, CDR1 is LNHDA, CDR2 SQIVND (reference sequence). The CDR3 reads CASRSSNQPQHF. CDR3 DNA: TGTGCCAGTAGGTCAAGCAATCAGCCCCAGCATTTT.

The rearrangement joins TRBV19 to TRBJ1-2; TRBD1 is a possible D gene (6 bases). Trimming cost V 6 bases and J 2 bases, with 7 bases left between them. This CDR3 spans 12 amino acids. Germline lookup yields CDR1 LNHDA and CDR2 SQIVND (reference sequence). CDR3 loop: CASRGANYGYTF. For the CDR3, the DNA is TGTGCCAGTAGGGGGGCCAACTATGGCTACACCTTC.

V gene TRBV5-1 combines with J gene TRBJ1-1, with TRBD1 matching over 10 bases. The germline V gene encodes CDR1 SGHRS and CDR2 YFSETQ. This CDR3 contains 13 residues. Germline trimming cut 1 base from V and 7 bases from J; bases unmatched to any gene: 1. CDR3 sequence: CASSLRDRGEAFF. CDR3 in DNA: TGCGCCAGCAGCTTGCGGGACAGGGGTGAAGCTTTCTTT.

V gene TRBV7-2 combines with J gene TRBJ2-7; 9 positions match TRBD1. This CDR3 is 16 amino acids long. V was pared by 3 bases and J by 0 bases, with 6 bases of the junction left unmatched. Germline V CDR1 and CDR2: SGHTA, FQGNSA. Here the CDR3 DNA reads TGTGCCAGCAGCTTCTCCGACAGGGGGATCTCCTACGAGCAGTACTTC. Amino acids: CASSFSDRGISYEQYF. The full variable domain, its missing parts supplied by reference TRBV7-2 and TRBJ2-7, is GAGVSQSPSNKVTEKGKDVELRCDPISGHTALYWYRQSLGQGLEFLIYFQGNSAPDKSGLPSDRFSAERTGGSVSTLTIQRTQQEDSAVYLCASSFSDRGISYEQYFGPGTRLTVT.

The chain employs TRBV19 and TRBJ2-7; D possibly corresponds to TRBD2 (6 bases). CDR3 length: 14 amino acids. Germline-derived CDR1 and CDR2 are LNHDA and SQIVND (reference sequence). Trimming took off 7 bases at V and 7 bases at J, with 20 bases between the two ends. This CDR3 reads CASKTRWTTEEQYF. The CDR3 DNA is TGTGCCAGTAAAACCCGGTGGACTACGGAAGAGCAGTACTTC.

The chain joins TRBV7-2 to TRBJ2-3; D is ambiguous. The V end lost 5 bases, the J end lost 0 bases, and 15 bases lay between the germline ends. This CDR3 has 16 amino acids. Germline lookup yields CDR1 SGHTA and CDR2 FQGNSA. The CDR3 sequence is CASSPRAALSTDTQYF. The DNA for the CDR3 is TGTGCCAGCAGCCCCCGCGCGGCACTTAGCACAGATACGCAGTATTTT.

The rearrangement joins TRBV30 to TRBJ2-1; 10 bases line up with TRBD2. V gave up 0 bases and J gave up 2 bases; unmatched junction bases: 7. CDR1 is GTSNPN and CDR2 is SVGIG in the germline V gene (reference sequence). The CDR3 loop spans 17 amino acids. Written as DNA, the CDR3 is TGTGCCTGGAGTGTACAGAAGCGGGAGGGCCCCTACAATGAGCAGTTCTTC. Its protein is CAWSVQKREGPYNEQFF.